The 3 T cell receptor beta chains below all came from one sample that was sequenced in a study of response to subunit inactivated influenza vaccine. TCRdb recomputed calls from the RT-PCR reads with MiXCR, one row per CDR3 protein. The table lists approximately 530,000 distinct CDR3 sequences, 10% to 15% of them singletons. This sample comprised PBMCs from blood, obtained roughly 47 days after vaccination. All receptors come from a man aged 45-65 years who received an inactivated influenza vaccine.

J is TRBJ2-3 and V is TRBV7-2, with 10 bases fitting TRBD2. Trimming at V came to 4 bases and at J to 4 bases, leaving 5 bases not matched to a gene. CDR3 length: 15 amino acids. CDR1 is SGHTA and CDR2 is FQGNSA in the germline V gene. CDR3 sequence reads: CASSSRAGGPDTQYF. The CDR3 DNA follows: TGTGCCAGCAGCTCCAGAGCGGGAGGGCCAGATACGCAGTATTTT.

This clonotype was recorded a few times. V usage is TRBV11-2 and J usage is TRBJ1-4; no firm D call. The CDR3 spans 17 residues. The V gene lost 0 bases and the J gene lost 3 bases, with 14 bases spanning the gap. In germline, CDR1 is SGHAT, CDR2 FQNNGV. The CDR3 loop reads CASSLDPPYGANEKLFF. The CDR3 nucleotides read TGTGCCAGCAGCTTAGACCCTCCATATGGGGCTAATGAAAAACTGTTTTTT. Looking up the rest from reference TRBV11-2 and TRBJ1-4 gives the full variable domain: EAGVAQSPRYKIIEKRQSVAFWCNPISGHATLYWYQQILGQGPKLLIQFQNNGVVDDSQLPKDRFSAERLKGVDSTLKIQPAKLEDSAVYLCASSLDPPYGANEKLFFGSGTQLSVL.

The chain combines TRBV4-3 with TRBJ1-4; D is uncertain. V was clipped by 0 bases and J by 5 bases, with 10 bases between them. There are 15 residues in the CDR3. Germline values: CDR1 LGHNA, CDR2 YSLEER. CDR3 loop: CASSQDSAENEKLFF. CDR3 in DNA: TGCGCCAGCAGCCAAGATTCGGCGGAAAATGAAAAACTGTTTTTT.